This TCR beta chain was found in a study of blood T cell repertoires in COVID-19. Overall study context: From T cells, B-cell-depleted T cells, or PBMCs came the material, which was cDNA or gDNA.

In the authors' workflow: Reference gene primer amplification in the assay estimated nucleated cell counts. Sequencing used immunoSEQ multiplex PCR; TCRdb keeps in-frame clones, though not all of them. The V and J calls and clone size were taken over from that table, and D and trimming were inferred from the DNA. The top ten hold about 3.5% of the sample, which has just under 350,000 clones, more than 75% seen once. Germline V lookup: CDR1 SGHTA, CDR2 FQGNSA. The CDR3 is 15 amino acids. Trimming took 5 bases from V and 2 from J, leaving 12 bases between them. The source is a woman under 30 who had recovered from COVID-19. Sequenced sample: peripheral blood. The J gene is TRBJ2-2, the V gene TRBV7-2; no definite D call. CDR3 residues: CASSPGGSNTGELFF. The CDR3 DNA follows: TGTGCCAGCAGCCCGGGTGGCAGCAACACCGGGGAGCTGTTTTTT.